Listed here is a single TCR beta chain. The CDR3 has 16 amino acids. Trimming pared 2 bases from V and 4 bases from J, leaving 17 bases between. The V gene's germline CDR1 is MNHNY and CDR2 SVGAGI (reference sequence). These data belong to a study of T cell clonotyping in hematopoietic cell transplantation. Documented time point: recipient sample about 28 days before transplant, after cytoreduction. Clones were sequenced by immunoSEQ multiplex PCR, and TCRdb holds only the in-frame ones, with some missing. The data contain approximately 39,000 clones, roughly 94% of them seen just once; the ten biggest clones take up roughly 1.6%.

The sample in question was peripheral blood mononuclear cells, obtained before stem cell transplant. V and J are TRBV6-6 and TRBJ1-2; D gene unclear. This receptor was obtained from a man aged 35 to 55 with chronic myeloid leukemia. Some clones in this sample may be carry-over from other donors' samples. The CDR3 is CASSYRADVGSYGYTF. The CDR3, as DNA: TGTGCCAGCAGTTACAGGGCAGACGTGGGGAGCTATGGCTACACCTTC.